A single sample is the source of the 18 T cell receptor beta chains below, sequenced in a study of T cell clonality in common variable immunodeficiency. Assay: immunoSEQ multiplex PCR; the TCRdb copy retains only in-frame clones and omits some. Listed for the sample are under 65,000 clones, none seen a single time. Sequenced material: peripheral blood mononuclear cells. Source of these receptors: a person aged 18-69 years in good health.

This clone was seen at least ten times. The read comes to an end 3 residues before the CDR3 does, leaving the germline J gene to fill in the end. The rearrangement joins TRBV30 to TRBJ2-2, with TRBD2 matching 8 bases. This CDR3 is 14 amino acids long. Germline assignment: CDR1 GTSNPN and CDR2 SVGIG (reference sequence). The covered CDR3 bases are TGTGCCTGGAGCGCCCTGCGGGGGGATGAAAAG. This gives the protein CAWSALRGDEK. The entire CDR3 protein is CAWSALRGDEKLFF.

This clone was seen at least ten times. The read falls 3 residues short of the CDR3 end, and the missing part is taken from the germline J gene. V and J are TRBV20-1 and TRBJ2-5; 8 bases align to TRBD2. This CDR3 is 14 amino acids long. Trimming removed 6 bases from V and 4 bases from J; junction bases left unmatched: 10. Germline-derived CDR1 and CDR2 are DFQATT and SNEGSKA (reference sequence). The sequenced CDR3 bases are TGCAGTGCCCAATCCGGGACTAGTATAGAGACC. This gives the protein CSAQSGTSIET. The CDR3 in full is CSAQSGTSIETQYF.

This clone was seen repeatedly, ten times or more. The read ends 3 residues before the CDR3 terminus; that terminus is restored from the germline J gene. The chain links TRBV10-2 to TRBJ1-5, with a possible D match to TRBD1 (6 bases). V lost 5 bases to trimming and J lost 3 bases, with 8 bases between them. The CDR3 has 13 residues. CDR1 is WSHSY, CDR2 SAAADI, per germline. CDR3: CASSTGINQPQHF. The CDR3 DNA, read in part, is TGCGCCAGCAGTACAGGGATCAATCAGCCC.

This clone was recorded at least ten times. The CDR3 extends 3 residues past the end of the read, so its final part is completed from the germline J gene. The chain combines TRBV2 with TRBJ1-2; no firm D call. The CDR3 totals 14 residues. Germline V CDR1 and CDR2: SNHLY, FYNNEI. V was trimmed by 4 bases and J by 4 bases, leaving 13 bases between them. The CDR3 protein is CASSAVSGPYGYTF. CDR3 bases read: TGTGCCAGCAGTGCCGTAAGTGGGCCCTATGGC.

CDR3 sequence reads: CASSSEQGGHYGQYF. CDR3 DNA (partial): TGTGCCAGTAGTAGCGAACAGGGGGGGCACTATGGT. The gene calls are TRBV19 and TRBJ2-4, with D possibly being TRBD1 (8 bases). The CDR3 is cut off 3 residues early in the read; its end comes from the germline J gene. The CDR3 loop spans 15 amino acids. Germline-derived CDR1 and CDR2 are LNHDA and SQIVND (reference sequence).

In the case of this clone: A much bigger clone sits one base away, suggesting this may be a read error. The CDR3 extends 3 residues past the end of the read, so its final part is completed from the germline J gene. The same CDR3 also results from other DNA sequences found in this sample. The rearrangement links TRBV13 to TRBJ1-3; 9 nucleotides agree with TRBD1. Germline-derived CDR1 and CDR2 are PRHDT and FYEKMQ (reference sequence). The CDR3 length is 15 residues. CDR3 protein: CASSMGQGDGNTIYF. CDR3 DNA, as far as it was read: TGTGCCAGCAGCATGGGACAGGGCGATGGAAACACA.

About this clone: Sequencing ends 3 residues short of the CDR3 end; the germline J gene provides the rest. The rearrangement joins TRBV7-3 to TRBJ1-2, with D possibly matching TRBD1 (6 bases). CDR1 and CDR2 from the germline V gene are SGHTA and FQGTGA. The CDR3 has 15 amino acids. This CDR3 reads CASSPGGDNPYDYTF. Incomplete CDR3 DNA: TGTGCCAGCAGCCCCGGGGGGGACAATCCCTACGAC.

This clone was counted only a few times. Read sequence stops 3 residues before the CDR3 end, and the germline J gene provides the missing end. The gene calls are TRBV5-1 and TRBJ2-1; TRBD2 matches at 11 bases. The CDR3 is 17 amino acids. The germline gives CDR1 SGHRS, CDR2 YFSETQ. Trimming cost V 0 bases and J 2 bases; bases outside gene matches: 4. The CDR3 loop reads CASSLGLAGGPYNEQFF. The CDR3 DNA, read in part, is TGCGCCAGCAGCTTGGGTCTAGCGGGGGGCCCCTACAATGAG.

This clone turned up a few times. From the germline J gene comes the end of the CDR3, since the read stops 3 residues before it. The chain employs TRBV2 and TRBJ1-6, with 10 bases matching TRBD1. V was pared by 9 bases and J by 9 bases, with 5 bases of the junction left unmatched. This CDR3 has 13 residues. Germline assignment: CDR1 SNHLY and CDR2 FYNNEI. CDR3 loop: CASTTGGGSPLHF. Partial CDR3 DNA: TGTGCCAGTACGACAGGGGGCGGTTCACCC.

This clone was detected ten times or more. The CDR3 end falls 3 residues outside the read, so it is completed with the germline J gene. The V call is TRBV10-3, the J call TRBJ1-5; maybe TRBD1 (6 bases). The CDR3 sequence is 14 residues long. Germline V CDR1 and CDR2: ENHRY, SYGVKD. V dropped 5 bases and J dropped 3 bases, with 11 bases sitting between them. This chain's CDR3 is CAISIGQHNQPQHF. The DNA read from the CDR3 is TGTGCCATCAGTATCGGACAGCACAATCAGCCC.

Note on this clone: The CDR3 end lies 3 residues beyond the end of the read and is filled in from the germline J gene. The gene calls are TRBV2 and TRBJ1-2; 7 bases are shared with TRBD1. V was clipped by 8 bases and J by 3 bases; unmatched bases: 9. Germline-derived CDR1 and CDR2 are SNHLY and FYNNEI. There are 14 residues in the CDR3. The CDR3 DNA, read in part, is TGTGCCAGCTGGAGGGGGCGCGAGGACTATGGC. Its protein is CASWRGREDYG. The whole CDR3 is CASWRGREDYGYTF.

In this sample, this clone turned up many times. Read coverage stops 3 residues before the CDR3 terminus; the germline J gene supplies the remainder. The chain uses TRBV6-1 and TRBJ2-2; TRBD1 is a possible D gene (5 bases). In germline, CDR1 is MNHNS, CDR2 SASEGT. The CDR3 is 15 residues long. The sequenced CDR3 bases are TGTGCCAGCAGTGATCAGGGTTCCTATAATTCACCG. This gives the protein CASSDQGSYNSP. The whole CDR3 protein is CASSDQGSYNSPLFF.

In this sample, this clone turned up many times. The read terminates 3 residues ahead of where the CDR3 ends, so the germline J gene completes it. The rearrangement uses TRBV5-1 and TRBJ2-5, with 7 bases lining up with TRBD1. J gave up 3 bases and V 5 bases, and 7 bases lay outside the gene matches. This CDR3 has 14 residues. CDR1 SGHRS and CDR2 YFSETQ come from the germline V gene. This CDR3 reads CASRDGTVKETQYF. The DNA read from the CDR3 is TGCGCCAGCAGGGATGGGACAGTAAAAGAGACC.

Many counts were recorded for this clone. The read stops 3 residues short of the end of the CDR3; the missing end is completed from the germline J gene. V is TRBV7-3 and J is TRBJ2-2; no definite D call. Germline CDR1 and CDR2: SGHTA and FQGTGA. This CDR3 has 14 amino acids. The ends were cut back, 4 bases at V and 5 bases at J, with 11 bases in the middle. CDR3 DNA, as far as it was read: TGTGCCAGCAGCTCACAAAGTCGAACCGGGGAG. It yields the protein CASSSQSRTGE. The CDR3 reads in full as CASSSQSRTGELFF.

This clone was seen repeatedly, ten times or more. Partial CDR3 DNA: TGTGCCAGCAGTCGCCAAATAGCGGGAGGCGGCAATGAG. Translated: CASSRQIAGGGNE. The CDR3 as a whole reads CASSRQIAGGGNEQFF. The chain couples TRBV28 to TRBJ2-1, with 10 bases identical to TRBD2. The read terminates 3 residues ahead of where the CDR3 ends, so the germline J gene completes it. The junction had 10 bases not matched to a gene; V was cut back by 5 bases and J by 6 bases. Looked up from germline, CDR1 is MDHEN and CDR2 is SYDVKM. The CDR3 has 16 amino acids.

The table lists this clone with many counts. The sequence runs out 3 residues before the end of the CDR3; the remainder is reconstructed from the germline J gene. The chain links TRBV19 to TRBJ2-5; a possible D gene is TRBD1 (6 bases). The V end lost 1 base, the J end lost 2 bases, and 11 bases lay between the germline ends. The germline gives CDR1 LNHDA, CDR2 SQIVND (reference sequence). This CDR3 contains 15 residues. The CDR3 DNA, read in part, is TGTGCCAGTAGTATAGGAGGCAGGGGTCAAGAGACC. Translation: CASSIGGRGQET. The full CDR3 reads CASSIGGRGQETQYF.

This clone was seen ten or more times. The CDR3 end lies 3 residues beyond the end of the read and is filled in from the germline J gene. J is TRBJ1-1 and V is TRBV20-1; TRBD1 matches at 7 bases. CDR1 and CDR2 (germline): DFQATT, SNEGSKA (reference sequence). V shed 2 bases and J 3 bases; nucleotides not matched to a gene: 6. The CDR3 consists of 14 residues. CDR3 sequence: CSARKGAADTEAFF. CDR3 DNA (partial): TGCAGTGCTAGAAAGGGGGCGGCGGACACTGAA.

This clone was seen ten or more times. The read halts 3 residues ahead of the CDR3 end, with the missing end drawn from the germline J gene. The chain joins TRBV6-1 to TRBJ1-2, with TRBD1 as a possible D gene (6 bases). Trimming left V 4 bases short and J 2 bases short, with 17 bases between. The CDR3 totals 16 residues. Per the germline V gene, CDR1 is MNHNS and CDR2 is SASEGT. CDR3 residues: CASSGLSGTSNYGYTF. CDR3 DNA (partial): TGTGCCAGCAGTGGATTATCAGGGACATCCAACTATGGC.